This T cell receptor (beta chain) was captured in a study of long-term antiretroviral therapy in people with HIV (dated by TCRdb to 2022 to 2024). About the study as a whole: The earliest samples were collected approximately a decade before the 2015 WHO recommendation for immediate ART, a period when ART was typically delayed until CD4 counts fell. Whether ART initiation and durable HIV suppression were associated with changes in peripheral blood TRB repertoire composition and diversity was tested in a retrospective serial study. A total of roughly 200 cryopreserved PBMC samples came from 25 to 35 adults with confirmed HIV infection and were collected serially over a mean of roughly 6 years (range 1-12). About 40% of the roughly 30 participants with HIV were female. No cross-contamination during QIAcube processing was shown when test extractions of a monoclonal T-cell line were performed alongside fewer than 35 polyclonal samples. Beyond this particular receptor, the publication reports: Because pre-ART samples had limited cell numbers, unsorted PBMC were profiled rather than sorted CD4+ and CD8+ T cells. The samples were dated from about 2004 to 2017, and the ART regimens that were used may be less effective than current ART regimens. Owing to limited PBMC availability, only the TCR beta chain was sequenced, without alpha chain pairing. Expanded TRB clones identified before ART initiation dominated the repertoire at all time points, although this dominance fluctuated and declined in many PLHIV after ART. Compared with controls, HIV repertoires had narrower CDR3 length ranges, and the network structure pointed to an antigen-experienced repertoire that shifted only slightly toward naive after ART. Inferences about post-ART repertoire changes are limited because no data were available on ART adherence, viral resistance or therapy changes. A significant increase in TRB diversity was found to be associated with ART initiation, although TRB diversity was observed to remain significantly below that of transplant donor controls even after long-term ART.

Inclusion was restricted to participants for whom at least one PBMC sample before ART initiation and at least two post-ART samples were available. All participants with HIV were treated in the United States of America. Before DNA extraction, cryopreserved samples of about 0.95-10 million PBMC were thawed and then washed. At the time of the earliest PBMC sample, participants with HIV were aged between roughly 20 and 54 years. PBMC samples from each participant spanned 1-4 timepoints before ART initiation and 2-8 timepoints after ART initiation, with a median of 7 samples. For every participant, serial HIV viral load, CD4+ T-cell count, ART history and demographic data were obtained. A Qiagen kit on a QIAcube was used to extract genomic DNA from unsorted PBMC, with samples processed in batches of 12. The immunoSEQ hsTCRB v3.0 assay was used at survey level resolution for TRB variable region sequencing. The targeted TRB sequencing depth was about 40,000-50,000 T-cell genomes per sample. An Illumina MiSeq with a v3 150-cycle kit was used to sequence the pooled TRB libraries. Under the source paper's analysis protocol: Repertoire analysis was performed in R inside a reproducible Nextflow workflow that covered QC, data transformation and analysis. LymphoSeq2, an R package for exploring AIRR-Seq data, was used to implement the custom analyses. Several samples yielding fewer than 5000 total TRB sequences were excluded, leaving around 200 analyzed HIV repertoires. Of the roughly 180 retained HIV repertoires, about 61 were collected before and approximately 130 after ART initiation. Repertoires were downsampled to 5000 TRB nucleotide sequences, with summary statistics averaged over 100 downsampling iterations. TRB sequences were retained for analysis only if CDR3 regions of at least seven amino acids were present. Diversity was measured with a Shannon entropy-derived clonality score and the Gini coefficient. In the repertoire networks, any two of the top 5000 CDR3 amino acid sequences were linked whenever the two sequences differed by an edit distance of one. For TRB CDR3 amino acid sequences, GLIPH2 was used to predict antigen specificity groups and MHC restriction. Known CMV, EBV, HIV or tissue antigen associations were flagged by matching CDR3 amino acid sequences against VDJdb and McPAS-TCR. Pre-ART, post-ART and control groups were compared with Wilcoxon signed-rank tests and Holm-Bonferroni correction. TCRdb carries this immuneACCESS record with in-frame sequences only. Its versions omit some clonotypes, under half of them owing to an unresolved V gene in the studies checked, with the rest unexplained. V, J and clone size are taken as reported in that table, and D and trimming were inferred from the DNA itself. For this sample there are 20,000 to 30,000 clones; more than 70% appear just once. Approximately 4.8% of the sample is held by the ten biggest clonotypes.

The cysteine opens and the phenylalanine closes a CDR3 of 13 amino acids. The sequence is cut down to CDR3 DNA, 39 bases in frame from base 1. Trimming at the junction amounts to 2 bases on V and 5 bases on J, and the germline ends lie 10 bases apart. From the germline V gene (reference sequence), CDR1 is GTSNPN and CDR2 is SVGIG. In the case of this clone: Its antigen is unknown. The sample holds no much larger clone one base away, and base qualities are not on file.

The sequence was collected from a man between 18 and 29 years old with HIV. The sequenced sample was unsorted PBMCs, obtained 3 years after starting antiretroviral therapy. This chain joins TRBV30 to TRBJ1-5; the D gene is possibly TRBD1, with 5 bases matching. The CDR3 region has the sequence CAWSRQKDQPQHF. The sequenced DNA is TGTGCCTGGAGTCGACAGAAAGATCAGCCCCAGCATTTT.